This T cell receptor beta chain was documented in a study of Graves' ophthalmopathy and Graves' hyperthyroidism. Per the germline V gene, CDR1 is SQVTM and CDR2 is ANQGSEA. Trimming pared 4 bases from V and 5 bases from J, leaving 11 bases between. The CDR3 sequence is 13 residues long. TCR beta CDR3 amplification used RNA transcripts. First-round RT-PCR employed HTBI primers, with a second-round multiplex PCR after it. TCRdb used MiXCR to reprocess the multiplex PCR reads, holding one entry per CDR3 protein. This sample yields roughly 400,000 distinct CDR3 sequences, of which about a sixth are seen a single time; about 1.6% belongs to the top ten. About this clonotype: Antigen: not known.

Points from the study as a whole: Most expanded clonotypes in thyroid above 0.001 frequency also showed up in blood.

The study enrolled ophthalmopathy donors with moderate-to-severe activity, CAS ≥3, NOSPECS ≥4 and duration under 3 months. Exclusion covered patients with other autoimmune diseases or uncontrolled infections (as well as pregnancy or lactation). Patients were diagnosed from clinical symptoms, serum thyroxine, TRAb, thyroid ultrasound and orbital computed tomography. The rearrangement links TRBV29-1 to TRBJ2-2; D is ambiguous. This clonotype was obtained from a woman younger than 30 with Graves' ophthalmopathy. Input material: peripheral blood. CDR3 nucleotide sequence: TGCAGCGTTGCCCAACAGATGACCGGGGAGCTGTTTTTT. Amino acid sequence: CSVAQQMTGELFF.